A single sample gave rise to the 15 T cell receptor beta chains below, sequenced in a study of cytomegalovirus exposure and HLA in healthy donors (dated by TCRdb to about 2017). Libraries were constructed by the immunoSEQ multiplex PCR assay. For the multiplex PCR, a mixture combining 60 forward primers for TCR Vbeta segments and 13 reverse primers for TCR Jbeta segments was used. Sourced from immuneACCESS, this table was stored by TCRdb with only in-frame sequences that have V and J called. A share of the clones is absent; for the studies checked, an unresolved V gene accounts for under half, and the remainder has no known explanation. This sample has roughly 150,000 clones in its table, and around 80% of those were observed once. The ten largest clonotypes hold approximately 15% of the sample. The source material was PBMCs. The receptors originated from a woman aged 35 to 49 in good health and CMV-seronegative.

This clone was picked up one time. This rearrangement joins TRBV29-1 to TRBJ2-7; 9 nucleotides line up with TRBD1. V lost 4 bases to trimming and J lost 5 bases; unmatched junction nucleotides: 6. The CDR3 has 13 residues. The V gene's germline CDR1 is SQVTM and CDR2 ANQGSEA. The CDR3 DNA is TGCAGCGTTGTCGGGGACAGGGACCACGAGCAGTACTTC. Encoded protein: CSVVGDRDHEQYF.

The chain recombines TRBV28 with TRBJ2-6; D might be TRBD1 (6 bases). The CDR3 runs to 18 residues. Germline CDR1 reads MDHEN; CDR2 reads SYDVKM. V was clipped by 2 bases and J by 0 bases, with 14 bases between them. CDR3 amino acids: CASSLPGTRSSGANVLTF. The CDR3 DNA reads as TGTGCCAGCAGTTTACCCGGGACACGGAGCTCTGGGGCCAACGTCCTGACTTTC.

This CDR3 reads CASSLGLTDLLTGELFF. CDR3 in DNA: TGTGCCAGCAGCTTGGGGCTAACTGATTTACTAACCGGGGAGCTGTTTTTT. The chain carries TRBV5-6 and TRBJ2-2; D not certain. The CDR3 is 17 residues long. Deletions cut 0 bases from V and 5 bases from J, with 17 bases between. CDR1 and CDR2 from the germline V gene are SGHDT and YYEEEE. The full variable domain, rest sourced from reference TRBV5-6 and TRBJ2-2, is DAGVTQSPTHLIKTRGQQVTLRCSPKSGHDTVSWYQQALGQGPQFIFQYYEEEERQRGNFPDRFSGHQFPNYSSELNVNALLLGDSALYLCASSLGLTDLLTGELFFGEGSRLTVL.

This clone was counted only a few times. Other DNA sequences in the same sample also yield this CDR3. The chain combines TRBV6-5 with TRBJ1-2, with 8 nucleotides matching TRBD1. Germline V gene sequence: CDR1 MNHEY, CDR2 SVGAGI. There are 13 residues in the CDR3. Unmatched junction bases numbered 3, after V lost 4 bases and J lost 5 bases. The CDR3 coding sequence is TGTGCCAGCAGTTCCGGACAGGGTTATGGCTACACCTTC. This encodes CASSSGQGYGYTF.

The chain is built from TRBV7-8 and TRBJ1-4, with 8 positions matching TRBD1. The V gene's germline CDR1 is SGHVS and CDR2 FQNEAQ. Germline trimming cut 3 bases from V and 8 bases from J; bases unmatched to any gene: 14. This CDR3 spans 17 amino acids. This CDR3 is CASSFSDTGQDHEKLFF. The CDR3 nucleotides are TGTGCCAGCAGCTTCTCGGATACGGGACAGGATCACGAAAAACTGTTTTTT.

The V call is TRBV28, the J call TRBJ1-1; the match to TRBD1 covers 7 bases. With V trimmed by 4 bases and J by 2 bases, 7 bases remained unmatched. The CDR3 runs 15 residues. The germline gives CDR1 MDHEN, CDR2 SYDVKM. As DNA, the CDR3 is TGTGCCAGCAGTTCCCCGGGACAGATAAACACTGAAGCTTTCTTT. It specifies CASSSPGQINTEAFF.

This chain joins TRBV2 and TRBJ2-7; 9 bases map to TRBD1. The CDR3 consists of 14 residues. Per germline, CDR1 SNHLY and CDR2 FYNNEI. Trimming cost V 3 bases and J 3 bases; bases outside gene matches: 3. The CDR3 coding sequence is TGTGCCAGCAGTGATCGGGGACAGGGCTACGAGCAGTACTTC. Protein product: CASSDRGQGYEQYF.

This chain joins TRBV27 and TRBJ2-5; TRBD2 aligns across 9 bases. The V gene's germline CDR1 is MNHEY and CDR2 SMNVEV (reference sequence). CDR3 length: 17 residues. V lost 5 bases and J lost 4; bases outside the gene matches: 14. The CDR3 loop reads CASSPLGIAGVGETQYF. The DNA of the CDR3 is TGTGCCAGCAGTCCACTGGGGATAGCGGGGGTGGGAGAGACCCAGTACTTC.

With respect to this clone: A junction boundary mismatches the germline segment, possibly from a read error. The DNA of the CDR3 is TGTGCCAGCAGCTTGGGAGTGGCGGGGGCCAACGGCCTGACTTTC. Encoded protein: CASSLGVAGANGLTF. This chain uses TRBV5-4 with TRBJ2-6; D possibly corresponds to TRBD2 (7 bases). The germline V gene has CDR1 SGHNT and CDR2 YYREEE (reference sequence). The CDR3 is made up of 15 amino acids.

The chain couples TRBV7-8 to TRBJ1-1; D is ambiguous. The CDR3 sequence is 16 residues long. Germline lookup yields CDR1 SGHVS and CDR2 FQNEAQ. Trimming took 2 bases from V and 2 from J, leaving 15 bases between them. CDR3 amino acids: CASSLTGKTLNTEAFF. DNA for the CDR3: TGTGCCAGCAGCTTAACGGGGAAAACTCTTAACACTGAAGCTTTCTTT.

The J gene is TRBJ2-7, the V gene TRBV28; 12 bases match TRBD2. Trimming cost V 0 bases and J 0 bases; bases outside gene matches: 6. Germline CDR1 is MDHEN and CDR2 is SYDVKM. The CDR3 is 18 residues long. CDR3 protein: CASSLWGLAGPSSYEQYF. The CDR3 DNA is TGTGCCAGCAGTTTATGGGGACTAGCGGGTCCCTCCTCCTACGAGCAGTACTTC.

This clone was counted only a few times. V gene TRBV7-2 combines with J gene TRBJ2-1, with D hard to call. Germline lookup yields CDR1 SGHTA and CDR2 FQGNSA. This CDR3 is 13 amino acids long. The ends were cut back, 1 base at V and 5 bases at J, with 6 bases in the middle. CDR3 coding DNA: TGTGCCAGCAGCTTAGAAAAGCACAATGAGCAGTTCTTC. The encoded protein is CASSLEKHNEQFF.

The chain combines TRBV28 with TRBJ1-1; D remains unclear. This CDR3 comprises 14 residues. The ends were cut back, 6 bases at V and 5 bases at J, with 16 bases in the middle. Germline lookup yields CDR1 MDHEN and CDR2 SYDVKM. The CDR3 is CASSLEGSGTEAFF. The CDR3 DNA reads TGTGCCAGCAGCCTGGAGGGAAGTGGGACTGAAGCTTTCTTT.

The chain combines TRBV5-6 with TRBJ2-1; 10 nucleotides agree with TRBD1. The V gene's germline CDR1 is SGHDT and CDR2 YYEEEE. The CDR3 extends over 15 amino acids. J gave up 4 bases and V 5 bases, and 6 bases lay outside the gene matches. DNA for the CDR3: TGTGCCAGCAGTTCCAGGACAGGGGGATACAATGAGCAGTTCTTC. Protein: CASSSRTGGYNEQFF.

This chain joins TRBV4-3 and TRBJ1-6; TRBD1 agrees at 8 bases. The length of the CDR3 is 16 residues. Germline CDR1 LGHNA, CDR2 YSLEER. V trimming: 0 bases; J trimming: 8 bases; junction bases outside the gene matches: 6. The CDR3 here is CASSQDRVQGDSPLHF. CDR3 nucleotides: TGCGCCAGCAGCCAAGATCGGGTACAGGGGGATTCACCCCTCCACTTT.